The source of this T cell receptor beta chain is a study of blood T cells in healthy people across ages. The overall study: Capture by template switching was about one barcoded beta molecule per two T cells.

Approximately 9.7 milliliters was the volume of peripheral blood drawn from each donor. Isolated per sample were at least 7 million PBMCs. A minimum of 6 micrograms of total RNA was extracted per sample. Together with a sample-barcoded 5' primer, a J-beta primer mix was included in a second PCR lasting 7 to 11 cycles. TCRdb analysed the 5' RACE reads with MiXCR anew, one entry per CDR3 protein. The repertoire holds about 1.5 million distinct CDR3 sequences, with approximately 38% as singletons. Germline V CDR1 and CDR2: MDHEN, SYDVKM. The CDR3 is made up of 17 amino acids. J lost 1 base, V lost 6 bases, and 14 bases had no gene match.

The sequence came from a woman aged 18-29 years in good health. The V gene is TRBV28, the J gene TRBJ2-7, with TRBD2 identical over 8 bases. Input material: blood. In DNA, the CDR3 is TGTGCCAGCAGCCCCCTCGGGGGGGAGGTAGGATCCTACGAGCAGTACTTC. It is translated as CASSPLGGEVGSYEQYF.